This T cell receptor beta chain was retrieved from a study of blood T cell repertoires in COVID-19. Assay: immunoSEQ multiplex PCR; the TCRdb copy retains only in-frame clones and omits some. The sample shows some 100,000 clones, 70% to 90% of them seen only once. The CDR3 spans 16 residues. After removal of 1 base from V and 4 bases from J, the junction contained 7 bases not matched to a gene. Germline V gene lookup returns CDR1 LNHDA and CDR2 SQIVND (reference sequence). V is TRBV19 and J is TRBJ2-1, with 7 bases identical to TRBD2. The TCR originated in a man aged 50-59 years with COVID-19, enrolled during active disease. Material for sequencing was peripheral blood. CDR3 nucleotides: TGTGCCAGTAGTATAGGGAGTGGCGGGGGTTACAATGAGCAGTTCTTC. As protein: CASSIGSGGGYNEQFF.